The TCR beta chain described here comes from a study of blood T cell repertoires in COVID-19. Study in general: T cells, B-cell-depleted T cells, or PBMCs provided the cDNA or gDNA that served as material.

Profiling relied on immunoSEQ multiplex PCR, and the TCRdb table lists in-frame clones only, not all of them. The sample shows more than 80,000 clones, roughly nine tenths of them seen only once. CDR1 and CDR2 (germline): SGHRS, YFSETQ. CDR3 length equals 15 residues. V gave up 4 bases and J gave up 6 bases, with 19 bases separating them. Sequences were obtained from peripheral blood. This sequence joins TRBV5-1 and TRBJ1-1; D is uncertain. This TCR came from a human donor with active COVID-19. The donor label of this sample is uncertain. The CDR3 DNA reads as TGCGCCAGCAGCCCCGAGGTGGGCTCGGGGTCTGAAGCTTTCTTT. Its translation is CASSPEVGSGSEAFF. Using reference TRBV5-1 and TRBJ1-1 for the parts outside the CDR3, the full variable domain is KAGVTQTPRYLIKTRGQQVTLSCSPISGHRSVSWYQQTPGQGLQFLFEYFSETQRNKGNFPGRFSGRQFSNSRSEMNVSTLELGDSALYLCASSPEVGSGSEAFFGQGTRLTVV.